This record looks at one T cell receptor beta chain sequence and its context. Its antigen is unknown. This record belongs to a study of identical twins. General study results and limits: Cross-sectional statistics underpinned the conclusions; the same donors were not followed.

Using its own MiXCR run on the 5' RACE reads, TCRdb lists one record per CDR3 protein. The sample has approximately 550,000 distinct CDR3 sequences, 20% to 25% seen once. The V gene's germline CDR1 is LNHNV and CDR2 YYDKDF (reference sequence). Germline trimming cut 8 bases from V and 2 bases from J; bases unmatched to any gene: 6. This CDR3 region has 15 residues. The sample was also reused in another study, on yellow fever vaccine responses in identical twins. From that paper: After vaccination, twins' T cell response reportedly seemed partly convergent, partly personalized.

Sequenced material: CD4+ T cells sorted from blood. The V gene is TRBV15, the J gene TRBJ1-5; 10 bases line up with TRBD1. The TCR was taken from a woman younger than 30 in good health. In nucleotides, the CDR3 is TGTGCCACCCGTCCCGGGACAGGGGGCAATCAGCCCCAGCATTTT. This sequence encodes CATRPGTGGNQPQHF.